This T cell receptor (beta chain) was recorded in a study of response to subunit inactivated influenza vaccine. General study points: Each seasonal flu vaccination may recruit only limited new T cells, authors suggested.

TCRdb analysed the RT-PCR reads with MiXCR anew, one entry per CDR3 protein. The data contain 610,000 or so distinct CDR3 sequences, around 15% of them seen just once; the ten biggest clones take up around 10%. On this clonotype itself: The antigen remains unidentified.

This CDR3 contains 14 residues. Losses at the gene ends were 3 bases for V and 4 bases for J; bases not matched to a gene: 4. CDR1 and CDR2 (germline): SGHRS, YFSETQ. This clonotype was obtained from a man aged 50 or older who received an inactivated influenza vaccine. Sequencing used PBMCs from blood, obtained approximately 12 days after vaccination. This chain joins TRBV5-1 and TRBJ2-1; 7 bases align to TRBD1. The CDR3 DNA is TGCGCCAGCAGCTACCCGGACAGGTACAATGAGCAGTTCTTC. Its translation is CASSYPDRYNEQFF. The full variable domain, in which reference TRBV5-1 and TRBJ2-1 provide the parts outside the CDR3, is KAGVTQTPRYLIKTRGQQVTLSCSPISGHRSVSWYQQTPGQGLQFLFEYFSETQRNKGNFPGRFSGRQFSNSRSEMNVSTLELGDSALYLCASSYPDRYNEQFFGPGTRLTVL.